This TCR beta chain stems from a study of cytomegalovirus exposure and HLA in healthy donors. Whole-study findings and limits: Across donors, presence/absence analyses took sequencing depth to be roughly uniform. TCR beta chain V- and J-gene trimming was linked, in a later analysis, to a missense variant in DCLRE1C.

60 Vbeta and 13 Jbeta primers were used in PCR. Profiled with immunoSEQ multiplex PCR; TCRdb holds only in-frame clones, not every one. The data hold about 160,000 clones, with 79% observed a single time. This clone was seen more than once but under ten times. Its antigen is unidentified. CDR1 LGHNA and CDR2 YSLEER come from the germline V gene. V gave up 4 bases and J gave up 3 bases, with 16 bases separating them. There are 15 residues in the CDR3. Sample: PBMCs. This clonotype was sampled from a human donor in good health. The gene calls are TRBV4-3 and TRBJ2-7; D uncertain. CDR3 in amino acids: CASSRTSDSNYEQYF. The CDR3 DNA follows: TGCGCCAGCAGCCGTACCTCGGATAGCAACTACGAGCAGTACTTC.